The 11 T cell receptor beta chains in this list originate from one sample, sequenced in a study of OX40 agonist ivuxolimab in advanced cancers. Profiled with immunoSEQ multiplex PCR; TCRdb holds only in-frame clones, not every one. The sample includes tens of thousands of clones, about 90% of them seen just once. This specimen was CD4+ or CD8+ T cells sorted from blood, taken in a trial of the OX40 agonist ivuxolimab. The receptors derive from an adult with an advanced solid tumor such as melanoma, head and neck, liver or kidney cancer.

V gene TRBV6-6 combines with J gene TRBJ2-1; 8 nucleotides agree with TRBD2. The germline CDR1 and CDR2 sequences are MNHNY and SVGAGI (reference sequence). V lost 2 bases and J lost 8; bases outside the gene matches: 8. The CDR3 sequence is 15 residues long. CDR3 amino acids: CASSYRLATSDEQFF. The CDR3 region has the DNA TGTGCCAGCAGTTACCGACTAGCGACATCGGATGAGCAGTTCTTC.

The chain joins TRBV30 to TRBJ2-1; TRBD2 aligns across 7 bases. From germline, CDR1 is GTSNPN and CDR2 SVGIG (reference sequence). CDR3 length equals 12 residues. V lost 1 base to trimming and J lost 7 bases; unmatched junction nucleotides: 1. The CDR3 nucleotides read TGTGCCTGGAGTGAGGGAGGGAATGAGCAGTTCTTC. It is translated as CAWSEGGNEQFF.

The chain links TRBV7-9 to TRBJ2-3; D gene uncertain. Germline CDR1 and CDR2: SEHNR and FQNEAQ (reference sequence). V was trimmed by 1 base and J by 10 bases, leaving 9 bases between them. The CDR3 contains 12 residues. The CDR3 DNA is TGTGCCAGCAGCTTAGGAGCCTATCCGCAGTATTTT. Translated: CASSLGAYPQYF.

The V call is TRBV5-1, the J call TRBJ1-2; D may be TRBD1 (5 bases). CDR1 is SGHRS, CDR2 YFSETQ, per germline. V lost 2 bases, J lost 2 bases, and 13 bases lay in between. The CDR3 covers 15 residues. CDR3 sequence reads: CASSFDRRQNYGYTF. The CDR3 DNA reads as TGCGCCAGCAGCTTCGACAGACGCCAGAACTATGGCTACACCTTC.

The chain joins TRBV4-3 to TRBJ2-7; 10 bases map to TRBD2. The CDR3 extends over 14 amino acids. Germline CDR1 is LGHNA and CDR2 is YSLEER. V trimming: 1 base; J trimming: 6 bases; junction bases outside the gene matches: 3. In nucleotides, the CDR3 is TGCGCCAGCAGCCAAGGCAGCGGGGGGGGCGAGCAGTACTTC. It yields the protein CASSQGSGGGEQYF.

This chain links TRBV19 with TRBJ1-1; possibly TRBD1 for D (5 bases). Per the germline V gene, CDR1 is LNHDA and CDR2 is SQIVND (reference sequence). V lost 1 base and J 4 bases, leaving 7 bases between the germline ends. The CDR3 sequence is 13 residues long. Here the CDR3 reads CASSIVGPTEAFF. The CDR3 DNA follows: TGTGCCAGTAGTATAGTGGGGCCCACTGAAGCTTTCTTT.

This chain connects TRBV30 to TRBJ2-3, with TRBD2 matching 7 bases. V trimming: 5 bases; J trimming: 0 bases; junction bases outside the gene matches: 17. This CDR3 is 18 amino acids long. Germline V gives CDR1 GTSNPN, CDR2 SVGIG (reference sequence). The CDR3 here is CAWGSKAGDLWSTDTQYF. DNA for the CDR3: TGTGCCTGGGGAAGTAAGGCGGGAGATCTGTGGAGCACAGATACGCAGTATTTT.

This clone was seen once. The CDR3 nucleotides read TGTGCCATCAGGGGGACAGGGGGCATGAACACTGAAGCTTTCTTT. Protein: CAIRGTGGMNTEAFF. The chain combines TRBV10-3 with TRBJ1-1; 12 nucleotides agree with TRBD1. The CDR3 is made up of 15 amino acids. Germline CDR1 and CDR2: ENHRY and SYGVKD. The V segment lost 6 bases and the J segment 0 bases; nucleotides outside the gene matches: 2.

In DNA, the CDR3 is TGTGCCAGCAGCTTGGGGACAGGGGTACCTTTTCCATTCCAAGAGACCCAGTACTTC. Amino acid sequence: CASSLGTGVPFPFQETQYF. The rearrangement links TRBV5-6 to TRBJ2-5; TRBD1 aligns across 9 bases. V trimming: 0 bases; J trimming: 1 base; junction bases outside the gene matches: 13. Germline CDR1 is SGHDT and CDR2 is YYEEEE. CDR3 length: 19 amino acids.

CDR3 amino acids: CASSLVNELPIGTQYF. The CDR3 DNA follows: TGTGCCAGCAGCTTGGTTAACGAACTGCCGATTGGTACGCAGTATTTT. The chain employs TRBV5-4 and TRBJ2-3; D gene ambiguous. CDR3 length: 16 amino acids. The V end lost 0 bases, the J end lost 8 bases, and 19 bases lay between the germline ends. Germline V gives CDR1 SGHNT, CDR2 YYREEE (reference sequence).

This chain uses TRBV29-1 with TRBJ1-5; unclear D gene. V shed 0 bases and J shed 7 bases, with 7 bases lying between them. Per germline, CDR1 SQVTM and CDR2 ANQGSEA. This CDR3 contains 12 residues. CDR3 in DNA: TGCAGCGTTGAAGATGGTCAACAGCCCCAGCATTTT. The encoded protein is CSVEDGQQPQHF.